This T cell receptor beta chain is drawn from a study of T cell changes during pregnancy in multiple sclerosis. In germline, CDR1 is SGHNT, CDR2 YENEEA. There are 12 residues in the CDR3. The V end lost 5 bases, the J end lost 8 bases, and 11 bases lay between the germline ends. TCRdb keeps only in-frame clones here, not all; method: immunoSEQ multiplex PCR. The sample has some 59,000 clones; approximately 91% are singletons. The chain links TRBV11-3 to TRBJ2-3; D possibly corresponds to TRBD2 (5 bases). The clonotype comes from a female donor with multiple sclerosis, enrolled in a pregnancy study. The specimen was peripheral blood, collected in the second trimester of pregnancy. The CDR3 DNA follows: TGTGCCAGCAGCCCGAGTGCGGGTACGCAGTATTTT. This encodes CASSPSAGTQYF.